Listed below are T cell receptor beta chains from one sample, sequenced in a study of blood T cell repertoires in COVID-19. The method was immunoSEQ multiplex PCR; TCRdb's version includes in-frame clones alone and lacks a portion of them. The sample lists roughly 250,000 clones, about 89% occurring once. The sample was peripheral blood. The receptors were gathered from a man in his forties who had recovered from COVID-19. Each CDR3 is given with its conserved first and last residue. Fields, in order: CDR3 protein, CDR3 length, J gene, V gene.

CDR3aa: CASSIGQASTDTQYF
len: 15
j_gene: TRBJ2-3
v_gene: TRBV19

CDR3aa: CAWGTGHANYEQYF
len: 14
j_gene: TRBJ2-7
v_gene: TRBV30

CDR3aa: CASRRIALNTGELFF
len: 15
j_gene: TRBJ2-2
v_gene: TRBV5-6

CDR3aa: CATSRIRGSYNEQFF
len: 15
j_gene: TRBJ2-1
v_gene: TRBV15

CDR3aa: CASSEAHRNSGNTIYF
len: 16
j_gene: TRBJ1-3
v_gene: TRBV6-1

CDR3aa: CSVAGQGGLEQYF
len: 13
j_gene: TRBJ2-7
v_gene: TRBV29-1

CDR3aa: CASSPTGAHGYTF
len: 13
j_gene: TRBJ1-2
v_gene: TRBV5-5

CDR3aa: CASSTGTSLAGELFF
len: 15
j_gene: TRBJ2-2
v_gene: TRBV9

CDR3aa: CASSRSLAGAQDTQYF
len: 16
j_gene: TRBJ2-3
v_gene: TRBV27

CDR3aa: CASGDRGRWGELFF
len: 14
j_gene: TRBJ2-2
v_gene: TRBV12-5

CDR3aa: CAAHRGTEAFF
len: 11
j_gene: TRBJ1-1
v_gene: TRBV6-5

CDR3aa: CASSEWLTSTGELFF
len: 15
j_gene: TRBJ2-2
v_gene: TRBV25-1

CDR3aa: CASSLVPGTSLFSYNEQFF
len: 19
j_gene: TRBJ2-1
v_gene: TRBV7-8

CDR3aa: CSARDLFAAFF
len: 11
j_gene: TRBJ1-1
v_gene: TRBV20-1